The 29 T cell receptor beta chains presented below share a single source sample, sequenced in a study of preoperative IRX-2 immunotherapy in early breast cancer. Only in-frame clones appear in the TCRdb table, and some are missing; sequencing was by immunoSEQ multiplex PCR. The sample consists of a few thousand clones, less than 85% of them appearing once. Treatment: preoperative locoregional IRX-2 cytokine immunotherapy. This specimen consisted of tumor tissue, obtained after IRX-2 immunotherapy. The receptors here all came from a human donor with breast cancer.

The V and J genes are TRBV28 and TRBJ1-2, with D perhaps matching TRBD1 (6 bases). Germline V gives CDR1 MDHEN, CDR2 SYDVKM. Trimming took off 6 bases at V and 3 bases at J, with 14 bases between the two ends. CDR3 length: 14 residues. The CDR3 sequence: CASRRTGLDYGYTF. The DNA for the CDR3 is TGTGCCAGCAGAAGAACAGGGTTAGACTATGGCTACACCTTC.

The rearrangement uses TRBV5-1 and TRBJ2-3, with D hard to call. In germline, CDR1 is SGHRS, CDR2 YFSETQ. CDR3 length: 16 amino acids. The germline V and J ends were trimmed by 0 bases and 2 bases, with 13 bases remaining between them. CDR3: CASSLGVGSDTDTQYF. The CDR3 nucleotides read TGCGCCAGCAGCTTGGGGGTTGGGTCGGACACAGATACGCAGTATTTT.

V gene TRBV1 combines with J gene TRBJ2-7; TRBD2 reflects the table's D call only, with no check against the DNA. TRBV1 is a recognized pseudogene. The length of the CDR3 is 15 residues. The CDR3 here is CASSLGLAGAAEQYF. DNA for the CDR3: TGCGCCAGCAGCTTAGGGTTAGCGGGAGCAGCGGAGCAGTACTTC.

V usage is TRBV29-1 and J usage is TRBJ2-7; D unresolved. Germline assignment: CDR1 SQVTM and CDR2 ANQGSEA. V lost 4 bases and J lost 0, with 7 bases in between. The CDR3 extends over 12 amino acids. Written as DNA, the CDR3 is TGCAGCGTTGCGGGTCCCTCCTACGAGCAGTACTTC. This codes for CSVAGPSYEQYF.

The gene calls are TRBV19 and TRBJ1-5, with 8 bases identical to TRBD1. With 4 bases clipped from V and 1 base from J, the junction kept 6 bases outside the gene matches. This CDR3 has 16 residues. Germline loops: CDR1 LNHDA, CDR2 SQIVND (reference sequence). In DNA, the CDR3 is TGTGCCAGTAGTACTACGACAGGGGTAAGCAATCAGCCCCAGCATTTT. Residues: CASSTTTGVSNQPQHF.

This clone was recorded once. The rearrangement uses TRBV6-8 and TRBJ2-1; TRBD1 might be the D (6 bases). V gave up 5 bases and J gave up 1 base, with 12 bases separating them. The CDR3 extends over 15 amino acids. From germline, CDR1 is MNHGY and CDR2 SAAAGT. CDR3 nucleotides: TGTGCCAGCAGTGCCGGGACACCTTCCTACAATGAGCAGTTCTTC. Translating it yields CASSAGTPSYNEQFF.

The chain joins TRBV6-8 to TRBJ2-2; maybe TRBD1 (6 bases). Germline V gene data show CDR1 as MNHGY and CDR2 as SAAAGT. V lost 3 bases, J lost 2 bases, and 13 bases lay in between. The CDR3 is made up of 16 amino acids. CDR3 in DNA: TGTGCCAGCAGTTATGGGGGCGTAGGCAACACCGGGGAGCTGTTTTTT. It encodes CASSYGGVGNTGELFF.

The rearrangement joins TRBV7-6 to TRBJ2-3; 14 bases are a match to TRBD2. The CDR3 contains 18 residues. The V gene's germline CDR1 is SGHVS and CDR2 FNYEAQ. The junction had 6 bases not matched to a gene; V was cut back by 2 bases and J by 2 bases. CDR3 protein: CASSLTRLAGGLTDTQYF. The CDR3 nucleotides are TGTGCCAGCAGCTTAACCCGACTAGCGGGAGGGCTCACAGATACGCAGTATTTT.

This clone has only one observation. The rearrangement links TRBV5-1 to TRBJ1-1; TRBD1 agrees at 7 bases. Germline lookup yields CDR1 SGHRS and CDR2 YFSETQ. This CDR3 is 15 amino acids long. The trim removed 5 bases at V and 0 bases at J, leaving 7 bases unmatched. CDR3 DNA: TGCGCCAGCAGACCAGACAGGGAACTGAACACTGAAGCTTTCTTT. It is translated as CASRPDRELNTEAFF.

A few counts support this clone. V usage is TRBV18 and J usage is TRBJ1-1, with D perhaps TRBD1 (6 bases). Trimming pared 2 bases from V and 6 bases from J, leaving 16 bases between. This CDR3 comprises 15 residues. Germline V gene lookup returns CDR1 KGHSH and CDR2 LQKENI. In DNA form, the CDR3 reads TGTGCCAGCTCACCAAGTACAGGGTGGAGTTCTGAAGCTTTCTTT. As protein: CASSPSTGWSSEAFF.

The chain joins TRBV7-4 to TRBJ2-2; 9 bases line up with TRBD2. CDR1 SGHVT and CDR2 SQSDAQ come from the germline V gene. The CDR3 is made up of 15 amino acids. J lost 4 bases, V lost 1 base, and 1 base had no gene match. The CDR3 here is CASSLGSGSTGELFF. CDR3 in DNA: TGTGCCAGCAGCTTAGGTAGCGGGAGCACCGGGGAGCTGTTTTTT. The whole variable domain, remainder taken from reference TRBV7-4 and TRBJ2-2, is GAGVSQSPRYKVAKRGRDVALRCDSISGHVTLYWYRQTLGQGSEVLTYSQSDAQRDKSGRPSGRFSAERPERSVSTLKIQRTEQGDSAVYLCASSLGSGSTGELFFGEGSRLTVL.

This clone was counted only a few times. The chain employs TRBV11-3 and TRBJ1-3; D not resolved. The CDR3 consists of 14 residues. Germline assignment: CDR1 SGHNT and CDR2 YENEEA. V shed 3 bases and J shed 0 bases, with 6 bases lying between them. CDR3 bases: TGTGCCAGCAGCTTCGGGGACTCTGGAAACACCATATATTTT. It encodes CASSFGDSGNTIYF.

The genes are TRBV19 and TRBJ2-5, with D tentatively TRBD1 or TRBD2 (5 bases each). CDR1 LNHDA and CDR2 SQIVND come from the germline V gene (reference sequence). The CDR3 is 16 amino acids. V gave up 4 bases and J gave up 4 bases, with 19 bases separating them. CDR3 loop: CASSRFRDPRRETQYF. The CDR3 nucleotides read TGTGCCAGTAGTAGGTTTCGGGACCCGCGGAGAGAGACCCAGTACTTC.

This clone appeared a few times. The chain is built from TRBV15 and TRBJ2-1; D gene unclear. Trimming left V 0 bases short and J 0 bases short, with 12 bases between. Germline assignment: CDR1 LNHNV and CDR2 YYDKDF (reference sequence). The CDR3 runs to 17 residues. The CDR3 nucleotides are TGTGCCACCAGCAGAGATCGGAGTGCGAACTCCTACAATGAGCAGTTCTTC. Its translation: CATSRDRSANSYNEQFF.

Only a few counts were recorded for this clone. The gene calls are TRBV28 and TRBJ2-1, with a tentative D call TRBD1 (6 bases). Germline CDR1 MDHEN, CDR2 SYDVKM. The CDR3 loop spans 12 amino acids. V was shortened by 2 bases and J by 14 bases, with 13 bases between the two germline ends. This CDR3 reads CASSLSSRGKFF. CDR3 DNA: TGTGCCAGCAGTTTAAGTTCCAGGGGAAAGTTCTTC.

This rearrangement joins TRBV18 to TRBJ1-1; the D is unclear. The CDR3 has 14 amino acids. Germline CDR1 KGHSH, CDR2 LQKENI. The germline V and J ends were trimmed by 0 bases and 3 bases, with 8 bases remaining between them. This CDR3 is CASSPPILDTEAFF. Here the CDR3 DNA reads TGTGCCAGCTCACCACCGATTTTGGACACTGAAGCTTTCTTT.

V usage is TRBV5-1 and J usage is TRBJ1-4, with D maybe TRBD1 (5 bases). The germline V and J ends were trimmed by 5 bases and 7 bases, with 15 bases remaining between them. Germline CDR1 and CDR2: SGHRS and YFSETQ. This CDR3 comprises 14 residues. The CDR3 sequence: CASREGTDPEKLFF. Written as DNA, the CDR3 is TGCGCCAGCAGAGAAGGGACCGACCCTGAAAAACTGTTTTTT.

The chain is built from TRBV6-8 and TRBJ1-5; unclear D gene. The V gene lost 7 bases and the J gene lost 1 base, with 8 bases spanning the gap. Germline assignment: CDR1 MNHGY and CDR2 SAAAGT. The CDR3 loop spans 13 amino acids. Here the CDR3 DNA reads TGTGCCAGCATGGGTGGGAGCAATCAGCCCCAGCATTTT. Translated, it gives CASMGGSNQPQHF.

This rearrangement joins TRBV19 to TRBJ2-3; TRBD1 agrees at 8 bases. With 7 bases clipped from V and 4 bases from J, the junction kept 7 bases outside the gene matches. The CDR3 contains 14 residues. Germline V gene lookup returns CDR1 LNHDA and CDR2 SQIVND (reference sequence). The CDR3, as DNA: TGTGCCAGTACGGCACAGGGGGTATCAGATACGCAGTATTTT. Encoded protein: CASTAQGVSDTQYF.

V usage is TRBV28 and J usage is TRBJ2-7, with D hard to call. The CDR3 covers 13 residues. Germline lookup yields CDR1 MDHEN and CDR2 SYDVKM. Trimming shortened V by 3 bases and J by 7 bases, and 13 bases separated the two germline ends. The chain's CDR3 is CASSFIHQWEQYF. The CDR3 region has the DNA TGTGCCAGCAGTTTTATCCACCAATGGGAGCAGTACTTC. The complete variable domain, with remaining parts taken from reference TRBV28 and TRBJ2-7, reads DVKVTQSSRYLVKRTGEKVFLECVQDMDHENMFWYRQDPGLGLRLIYFSYDVKMKEKGDIPEGYSVSREKKERFSLILESASTNQTSMYLCASSFIHQWEQYFGPGTRLTVT.

V is TRBV29-1 and J is TRBJ2-1; D may correspond to TRBD1 or TRBD2 (5 bases each). CDR1 SQVTM and CDR2 ANQGSEA come from the germline V gene. The CDR3 sequence is 13 residues long. Trimming shortened V by 8 bases and J by 4 bases, and 15 bases separated the two germline ends. DNA of the CDR3: TGCAGCCCTCCGGGGCTGGATTACAATGAGCAGTTCTTC. Translation gives CSPPGLDYNEQFF.

The rearrangement uses TRBV7-8 and TRBJ2-1; possibly TRBD2 for D (7 bases). Trimming shortened V by 1 base and J by 10 bases, and 11 bases separated the two germline ends. The CDR3 has 13 residues. Germline V gene sequence: CDR1 SGHVS, CDR2 FQNEAQ. DNA for the CDR3: TGTGCCAGCAGCTTAGAACGGGGGGCGGAGCAGTTCTTC. Protein sequence: CASSLERGAEQFF.

The chain carries TRBV29-1 and TRBJ1-2; 8 bases map to TRBD1. CDR3 length: 15 amino acids. V dropped 0 bases and J dropped 8; count of bases not matched to a gene: 11. Germline assignment: CDR1 SQVTM and CDR2 ANQGSEA. This chain's CDR3 is CSVEETSGQGGGYTF. As DNA, the CDR3 is TGCAGCGTTGAAGAGACAAGCGGACAGGGAGGCGGCTACACCTTC.

This chain connects TRBV18 to TRBJ2-3; possibly TRBD2 for D (5 bases). CDR1 KGHSH and CDR2 LQKENI come from the germline V gene. The V and J ends lost 1 base and 2 bases respectively, with 10 bases between them. This CDR3 comprises 15 residues. In DNA form, the CDR3 reads TGTGCCAGCTCACCACAGAGGGTGGACACAGATACGCAGTATTTT. Amino acid sequence: CASSPQRVDTDTQYF.

This chain links TRBV4-1 with TRBJ1-2; D is ambiguous. The CDR3 runs 17 residues. Trimming removed 1 base at V and 4 bases at J, with 19 bases between. Per the germline V gene, CDR1 is MGHRA and CDR2 is YSYEKL. This chain's CDR3 is CASSQVIRSRNTYGYTF. CDR3 DNA sequence: TGCGCCAGCAGCCAAGTCATCAGGTCCAGAAACACCTATGGCTACACCTTC.

A note on this clone: An end of the junction does not agree with germline; a read error may underlie this. This chain connects TRBV6-8 to TRBJ1-4; 10 nucleotides match TRBD1. Germline assignment: CDR1 MNHGY and CDR2 SAAAGT. The CDR3 length is 14 residues. The CDR3 region has the DNA TGTGCCATCAGTTCGACAGGGGGCAGGGAAAAACTGTTTTTT. This gives the protein CAISSTGGREKLFF.

The V and J genes are TRBV5-1 and TRBJ1-5, with 9 positions matching TRBD1. Germline V gene lookup returns CDR1 SGHRS and CDR2 YFSETQ. CDR3 length: 18 amino acids. Trimming at V came to 7 bases and at J to 1 base, leaving 15 bases not matched to a gene. CDR3 residues: CASPNAGQGFTSNQPQHF. Here the CDR3 DNA reads TGCGCCAGCCCCAATGCGGGACAGGGTTTTACGAGCAATCAGCCCCAGCATTTT.

V is TRBV5-1 and J is TRBJ2-7; 8 positions match TRBD2. The CDR3 has 14 amino acids. Per germline, CDR1 SGHRS and CDR2 YFSETQ. V trimming: 2 bases; J trimming: 2 bases; junction bases outside the gene matches: 3. DNA of the CDR3: TGCGCCAGCAGCTTAACTAGCGGAACCTACGAGCAGTACTTC. This codes for CASSLTSGTYEQYF.

The rearrangement joins TRBV19 to TRBJ1-3; perhaps TRBD1 as D (5 bases). This CDR3 contains 18 residues. CDR1 is LNHDA, CDR2 SQIVND, per germline (reference sequence). V was cut by 4 bases and J by 0 bases, with 19 bases left in between. The CDR3 nucleotides are TGTGCCAGTAGTACAAGACAGCTCGCGGAAGTCTCTGGAAACACCATATATTTT. Residues: CASSTRQLAEVSGNTIYF.